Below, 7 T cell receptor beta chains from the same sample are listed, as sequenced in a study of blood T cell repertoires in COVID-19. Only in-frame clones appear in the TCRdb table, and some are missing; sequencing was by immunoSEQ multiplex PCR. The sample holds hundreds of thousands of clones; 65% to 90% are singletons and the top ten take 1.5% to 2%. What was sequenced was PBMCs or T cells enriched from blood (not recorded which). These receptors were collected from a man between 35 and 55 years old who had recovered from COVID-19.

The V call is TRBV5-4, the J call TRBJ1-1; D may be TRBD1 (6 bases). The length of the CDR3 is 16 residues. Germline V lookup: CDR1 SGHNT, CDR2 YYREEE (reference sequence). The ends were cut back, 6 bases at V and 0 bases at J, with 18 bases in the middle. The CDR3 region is CASTEKQGTMNTEAFF. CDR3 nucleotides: TGTGCCAGCACCGAAAAACAGGGTACGATGAACACTGAAGCTTTCTTT.

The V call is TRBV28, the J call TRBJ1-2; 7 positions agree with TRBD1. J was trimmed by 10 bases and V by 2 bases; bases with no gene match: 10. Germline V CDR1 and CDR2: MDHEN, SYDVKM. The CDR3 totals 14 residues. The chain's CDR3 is CASSLTGVSSIYTF. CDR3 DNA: TGTGCCAGCAGTTTAACAGGGGTAAGCTCTATCTACACCTTC.

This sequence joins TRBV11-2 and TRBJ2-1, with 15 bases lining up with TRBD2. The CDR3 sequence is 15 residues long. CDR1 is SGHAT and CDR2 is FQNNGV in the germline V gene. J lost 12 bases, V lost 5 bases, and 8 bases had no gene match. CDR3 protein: CASSGGLAGGLAQFF. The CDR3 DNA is TGTGCCAGCAGCGGCGGACTAGCGGGAGGGCTAGCGCAGTTCTTC.

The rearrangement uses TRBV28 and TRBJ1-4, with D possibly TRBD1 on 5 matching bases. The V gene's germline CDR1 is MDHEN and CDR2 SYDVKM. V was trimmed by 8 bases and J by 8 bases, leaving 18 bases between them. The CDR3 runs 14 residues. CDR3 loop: CASGGGVVEEKLFF. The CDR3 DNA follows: TGTGCCAGCGGGGGGGGTGTAGTAGAGGAAAAACTGTTTTTT.

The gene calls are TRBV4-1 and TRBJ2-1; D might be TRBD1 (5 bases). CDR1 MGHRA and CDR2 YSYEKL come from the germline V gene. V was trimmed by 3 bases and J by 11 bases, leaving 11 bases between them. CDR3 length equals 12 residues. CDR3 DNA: TGCGCCAGCAGCCAGGAGTTGGGGCAGCAGTTCTTC. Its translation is CASSQELGQQFF.

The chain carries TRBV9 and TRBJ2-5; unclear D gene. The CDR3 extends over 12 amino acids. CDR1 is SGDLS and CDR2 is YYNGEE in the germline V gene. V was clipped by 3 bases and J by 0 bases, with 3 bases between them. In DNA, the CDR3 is TGTGCCAGCAGCGCTAACCAAGAGACCCAGTACTTC. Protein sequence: CASSANQETQYF. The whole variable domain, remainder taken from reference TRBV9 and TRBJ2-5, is DSGVTQTPKHLITATGQRVTLRCSPRSGDLSVYWYQQSLDQGLQFLIQYYNGEERAKGNILERFSAQQFPDLHSELNLSSLELGDSALYFCASSANQETQYFGPGTRLLVL.

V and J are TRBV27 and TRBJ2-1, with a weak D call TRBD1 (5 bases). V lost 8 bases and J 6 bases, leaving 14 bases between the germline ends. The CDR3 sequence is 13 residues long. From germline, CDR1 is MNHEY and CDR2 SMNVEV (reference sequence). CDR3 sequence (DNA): TGTGCCAGCGGACCAGGGTTGGGCAATGAGCAGTTCTTC. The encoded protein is CASGPGLGNEQFF.